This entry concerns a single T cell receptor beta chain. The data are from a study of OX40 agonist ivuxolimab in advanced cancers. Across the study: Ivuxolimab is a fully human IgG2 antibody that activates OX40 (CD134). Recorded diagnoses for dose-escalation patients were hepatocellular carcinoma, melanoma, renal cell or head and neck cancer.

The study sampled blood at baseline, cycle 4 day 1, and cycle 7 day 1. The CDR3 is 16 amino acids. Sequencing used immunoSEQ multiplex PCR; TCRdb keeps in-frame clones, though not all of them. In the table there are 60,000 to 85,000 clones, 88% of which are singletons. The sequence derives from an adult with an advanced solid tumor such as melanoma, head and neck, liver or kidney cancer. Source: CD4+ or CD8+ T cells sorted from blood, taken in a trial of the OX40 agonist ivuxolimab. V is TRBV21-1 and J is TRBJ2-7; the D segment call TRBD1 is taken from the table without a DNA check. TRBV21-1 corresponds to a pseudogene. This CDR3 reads CASSKVGVDRGYEQYF. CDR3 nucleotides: TGTGCCAGCAGCAAAGTTGGTGTGGACAGGGGTTACGAGCAGTACTTC.